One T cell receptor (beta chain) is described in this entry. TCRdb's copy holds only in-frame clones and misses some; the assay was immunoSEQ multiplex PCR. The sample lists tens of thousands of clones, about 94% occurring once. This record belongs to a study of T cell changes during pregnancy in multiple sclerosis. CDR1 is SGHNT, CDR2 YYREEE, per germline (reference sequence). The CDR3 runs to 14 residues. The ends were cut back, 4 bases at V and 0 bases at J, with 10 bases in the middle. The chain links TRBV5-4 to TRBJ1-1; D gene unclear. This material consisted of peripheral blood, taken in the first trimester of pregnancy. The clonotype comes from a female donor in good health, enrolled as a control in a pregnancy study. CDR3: CASSTSRMNTEAFF. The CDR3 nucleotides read TGTGCCAGCAGCACATCCCGAATGAACACTGAAGCTTTCTTT.